This TCR beta chain emerged from a study of OX40 agonist ivuxolimab in advanced cancers. Study information: Patients were dosed with the agonistic anti-OX40 (CD134) antibody ivuxolimab. Three patients got partial responses; one had hepatocellular carcinoma and two had cutaneous melanoma.

V lost 3 bases, J lost 4 bases, and 7 bases stayed unmatched. The CDR3 length is 15 residues. CDR1 is SEHNR, CDR2 FQNEAQ, per germline (reference sequence). The protocol was immunoSEQ multiplex PCR, while the TCRdb copy is restricted to in-frame clones and leaves out a portion. The table shows tens of thousands of clones, with approximately 84% occurring only once. The chain uses TRBV7-9 and TRBJ1-1, with 8 nucleotides matching TRBD1. The source is an adult with an advanced solid tumor such as melanoma, head and neck, liver or kidney cancer. Source: CD4+ or CD8+ T cells sorted from blood, taken in a trial of the OX40 agonist ivuxolimab. As DNA, the CDR3 is TGTGCCAGCAGCTTTCAGGGGGCAGATGGCACTGAAGCTTTCTTT. It is translated as CASSFQGADGTEAFF.